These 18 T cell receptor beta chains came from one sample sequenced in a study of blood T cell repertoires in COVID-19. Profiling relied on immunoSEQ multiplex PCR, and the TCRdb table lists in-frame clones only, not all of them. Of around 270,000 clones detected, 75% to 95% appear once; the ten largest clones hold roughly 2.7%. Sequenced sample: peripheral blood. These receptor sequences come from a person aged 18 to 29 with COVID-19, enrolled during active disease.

The CDR3, as DNA: TGCGCCAGCAGCCCAGATCAGGGTGGAACTAATGAAAAACTGTTTTTT. Its protein product is CASSPDQGGTNEKLFF. The J gene is TRBJ1-4, the V gene TRBV5-1; the D gene is possibly TRBD1 (5 bases). CDR1 is SGHRS, CDR2 YFSETQ, per germline. The CDR3 runs 16 residues. V lost 4 bases and J lost 1, with 14 bases in between.

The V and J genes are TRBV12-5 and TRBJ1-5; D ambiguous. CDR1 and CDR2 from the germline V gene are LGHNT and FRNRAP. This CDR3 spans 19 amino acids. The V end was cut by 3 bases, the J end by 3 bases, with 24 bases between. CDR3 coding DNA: TGTGCTAGTGGTTTCGTCGGGGAAACAGTGGGCCAGCCCAATCAGCCCCAGCATTTT. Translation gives CASGFVGETVGQPNQPQHF.

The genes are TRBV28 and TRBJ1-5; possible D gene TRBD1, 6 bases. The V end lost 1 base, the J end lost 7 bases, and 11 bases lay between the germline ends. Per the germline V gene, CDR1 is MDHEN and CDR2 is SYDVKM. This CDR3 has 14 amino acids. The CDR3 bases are TGTGCCAGCAGTTTATCAGGGGAGTACCAGCCCCAGCATTTT. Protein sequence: CASSLSGEYQPQHF.

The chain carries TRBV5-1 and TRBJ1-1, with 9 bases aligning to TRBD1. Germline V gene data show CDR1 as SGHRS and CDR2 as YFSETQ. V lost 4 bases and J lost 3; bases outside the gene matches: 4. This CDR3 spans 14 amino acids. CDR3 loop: CASSPGDRDTEAFF. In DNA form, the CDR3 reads TGCGCCAGCAGCCCGGGGGACAGGGACACTGAAGCTTTCTTT. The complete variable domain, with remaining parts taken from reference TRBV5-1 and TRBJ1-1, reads KAGVTQTPRYLIKTRGQQVTLSCSPISGHRSVSWYQQTPGQGLQFLFEYFSETQRNKGNFPGRFSGRQFSNSRSEMNVSTLELGDSALYLCASSPGDRDTEAFFGQGTRLTVV.

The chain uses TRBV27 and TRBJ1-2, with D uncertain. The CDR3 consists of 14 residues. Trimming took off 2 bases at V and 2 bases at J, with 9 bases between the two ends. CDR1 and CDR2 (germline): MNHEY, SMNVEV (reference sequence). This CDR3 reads CASSLTEGNYGYTF. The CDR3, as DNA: TGTGCCAGCAGTTTAACGGAGGGCAACTATGGCTACACCTTC.

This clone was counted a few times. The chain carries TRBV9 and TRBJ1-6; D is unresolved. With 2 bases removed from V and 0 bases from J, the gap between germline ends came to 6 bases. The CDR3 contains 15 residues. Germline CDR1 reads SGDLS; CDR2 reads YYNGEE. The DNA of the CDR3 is TGTGCCAGCAGCGTTTCCAGCTCCTATAATTCACCCCTCCACTTT. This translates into CASSVSSSYNSPLHF.

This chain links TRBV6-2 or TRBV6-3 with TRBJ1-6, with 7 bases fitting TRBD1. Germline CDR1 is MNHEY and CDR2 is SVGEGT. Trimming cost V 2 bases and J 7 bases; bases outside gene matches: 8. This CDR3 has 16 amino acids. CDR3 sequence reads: CASSYQGQDPNSPLHF. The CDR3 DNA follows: TGTGCCAGCAGTTACCAAGGACAGGACCCAAATTCACCCCTCCACTTT.

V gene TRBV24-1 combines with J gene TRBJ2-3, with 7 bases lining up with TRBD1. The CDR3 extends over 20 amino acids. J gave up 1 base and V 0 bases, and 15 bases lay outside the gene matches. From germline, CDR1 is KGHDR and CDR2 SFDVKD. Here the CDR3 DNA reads TGTGCCACCAGTGATTTGTCCCCACAGGGGAAGCCGTCTGGCACAGATACGCAGTATTTT. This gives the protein CATSDLSPQGKPSGTDTQYF.

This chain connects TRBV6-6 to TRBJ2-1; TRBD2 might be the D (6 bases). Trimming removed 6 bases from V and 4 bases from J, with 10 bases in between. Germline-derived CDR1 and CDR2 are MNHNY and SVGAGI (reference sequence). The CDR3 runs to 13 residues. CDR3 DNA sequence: TGTGCCAGCAGCGAGGGACTTTACAATGAGCAGTTCTTC. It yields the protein CASSEGLYNEQFF.

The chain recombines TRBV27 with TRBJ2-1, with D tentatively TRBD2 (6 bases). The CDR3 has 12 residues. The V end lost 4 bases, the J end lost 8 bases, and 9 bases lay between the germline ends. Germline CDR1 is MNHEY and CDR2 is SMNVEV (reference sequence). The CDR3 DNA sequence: TGTGCCAGCAGTTCAACTAGCTATGAGCAGTTCTTC. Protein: CASSSTSYEQFF.

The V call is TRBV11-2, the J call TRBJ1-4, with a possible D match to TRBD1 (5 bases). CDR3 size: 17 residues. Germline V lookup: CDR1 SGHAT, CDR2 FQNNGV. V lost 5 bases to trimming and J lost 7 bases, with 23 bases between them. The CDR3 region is CASSPVDGGVLGEKLFF. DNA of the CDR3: TGTGCCAGCAGCCCTGTGGATGGGGGGGTCCTCGGTGAAAAACTGTTTTTT.

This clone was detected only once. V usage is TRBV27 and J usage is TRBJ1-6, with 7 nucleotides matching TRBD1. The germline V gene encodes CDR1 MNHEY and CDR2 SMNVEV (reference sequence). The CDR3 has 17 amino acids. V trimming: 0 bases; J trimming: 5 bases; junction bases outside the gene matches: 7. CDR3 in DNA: TGTGCCAGCAGTTTATCAGTTCTGGGACAGAATAATTCACCCCTCCACTTT. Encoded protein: CASSLSVLGQNNSPLHF.

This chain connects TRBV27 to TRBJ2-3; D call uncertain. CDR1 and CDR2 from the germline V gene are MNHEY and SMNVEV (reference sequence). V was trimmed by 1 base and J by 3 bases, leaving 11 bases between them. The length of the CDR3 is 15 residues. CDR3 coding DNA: TGTGCCAGCAGTTTATTGGGCAGTTCAACAGATACGCAGTATTTT. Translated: CASSLLGSSTDTQYF.

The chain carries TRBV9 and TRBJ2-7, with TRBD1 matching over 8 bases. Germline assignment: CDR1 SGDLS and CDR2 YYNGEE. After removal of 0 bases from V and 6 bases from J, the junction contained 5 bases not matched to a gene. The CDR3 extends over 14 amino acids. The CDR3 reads CASSVGQGAGEQYF. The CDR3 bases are TGTGCCAGCAGCGTAGGCCAGGGGGCTGGCGAGCAGTACTTC.

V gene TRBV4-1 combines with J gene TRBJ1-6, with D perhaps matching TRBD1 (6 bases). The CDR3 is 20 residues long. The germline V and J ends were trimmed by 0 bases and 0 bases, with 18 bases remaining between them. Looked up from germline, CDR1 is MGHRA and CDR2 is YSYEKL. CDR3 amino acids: CASSQESFVTGPSYNSPLHF. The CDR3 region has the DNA TGCGCCAGCAGCCAAGAAAGTTTCGTGACAGGACCCTCCTATAATTCACCCCTCCACTTT.

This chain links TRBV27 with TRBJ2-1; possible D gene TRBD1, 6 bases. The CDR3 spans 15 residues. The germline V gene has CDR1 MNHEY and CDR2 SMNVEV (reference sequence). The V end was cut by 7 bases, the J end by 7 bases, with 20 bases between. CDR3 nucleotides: TGTGCCAGCACTCAGAGGGGTGCTCAGGGGAATGAGCAGTTCTTC. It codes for CASTQRGAQGNEQFF.

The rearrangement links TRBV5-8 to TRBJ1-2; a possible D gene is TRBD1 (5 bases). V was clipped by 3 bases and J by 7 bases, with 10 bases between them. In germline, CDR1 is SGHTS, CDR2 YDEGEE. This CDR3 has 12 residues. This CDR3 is CASSWLGAGYTF. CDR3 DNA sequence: TGTGCCAGCAGCTGGCTTGGGGCTGGCTACACCTTC.

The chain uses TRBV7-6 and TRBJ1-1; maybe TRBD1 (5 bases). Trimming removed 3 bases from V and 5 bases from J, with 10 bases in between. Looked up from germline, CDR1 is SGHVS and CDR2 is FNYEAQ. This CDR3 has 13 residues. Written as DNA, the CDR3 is TGTGCCAGCAGCTTGGGGGGGATAACTGAAGCTTTCTTT. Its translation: CASSLGGITEAFF.